Presented here are 9 T cell receptor beta chains from one specimen sequenced in a study of response to subunit inactivated influenza vaccine (dated by TCRdb to 2016 to 2018). The library was produced with RT-PCR. The sample was run on an Illumina HiSeq 2500. TCRdb reanalyzed the raw reads on its own, using fastp at Q25 for trimming and MiXCR for clone calling, and kept in-frame beta chains. Rows merge per CDR3 protein into single entries with the most common DNA and genes. The sample records 500,000 to 550,000 distinct CDR3 sequences, around a quarter of which are singletons. The top ten hold 2.8% of the sample. The sample also formed part of further work on T cells expressing NK-cell markers. In that second paper, the authors write: TCR beta cDNA libraries were prepared using 5'RACE template switching, which introduced a universal primer site and unique molecular identifiers.

The sample consisted of CD4+ T cells sorted from PBMCs, taken approximately 13 days after vaccination. These receptors were collected from a man in his fifties or sixties who received an inactivated influenza vaccine. Donor details come from another sample of the same person, matched by shared clones.

The V gene is TRBV18, the J gene TRBJ2-7, with a tentative D call TRBD2 (6 bases). CDR3 length equals 14 residues. V lost 1 base, J lost 3 bases, and 10 bases lay in between. Germline values: CDR1 KGHSH, CDR2 LQKENI. In DNA, the CDR3 is TGTGCCAGCTCACCACGAGGAGGGAACTACGAGCAGTACTTC. This encodes CASSPRGGNYEQYF.

A few counts support this clonotype. The gene calls are TRBV28 and TRBJ1-1; D ambiguous. This CDR3 comprises 13 residues. V lost 7 bases and J lost 1, with 10 bases in between. Germline V CDR1 and CDR2: MDHEN, SYDVKM. The chain's CDR3 is CASITGWNTEAFF. The CDR3 nucleotides are TGTGCCAGCATAACGGGCTGGAACACTGAAGCTTTCTTT.

The chain has TRBV7-9 and TRBJ1-5; D not certain. Per germline, CDR1 SEHNR and CDR2 FQNEAQ (reference sequence). The CDR3 extends over 12 amino acids. The V and J ends lost 2 bases and 7 bases respectively, with 6 bases between them. Written as DNA, the CDR3 is TGTGCCAGCAGCTTACCCTCCCAGCCCCAGCATTTT. This codes for CASSLPSQPQHF.

A few counts support this clonotype. The DNA for the CDR3 is TGTGCCAGCAGAGATACAGGGGGAGGTGGCTACACCTTC. Encoded protein: CASRDTGGGGYTF. This chain uses TRBV3-1 with TRBJ1-2, with 8 bases that match TRBD1. Germline V lookup: CDR1 LGHDT, CDR2 YNNKEL (reference sequence). The CDR3 spans 13 residues. Germline trimming cut 6 bases from V and 7 bases from J; bases unmatched to any gene: 7.

V and J are TRBV28 and TRBJ2-7; 12 bases are a match to TRBD2. J lost 4 bases, V lost 8 bases, and 9 bases had no gene match. In germline, CDR1 is MDHEN, CDR2 SYDVKM. The CDR3 spans 15 residues. The CDR3 nucleotides read TGTGCCAGCCGGTCTAGCGGGAGGGTTCAGTACGAGCAGTACTTC. Its protein is CASRSSGRVQYEQYF.

There are a few counts of this clonotype. V is TRBV20-1 and J is TRBJ1-2; no clear D gene. The germline gives CDR1 DFQATT, CDR2 SNEGSKA (reference sequence). The CDR3 has 11 residues. V lost 3 bases and J 5 bases, leaving 7 bases between the germline ends. Written as DNA, the CDR3 is TGCAGTGCTAGGACTTCGTATGGCTACACCTTC. Protein: CSARTSYGYTF.

This clonotype was picked up many times. V is TRBV6-5 and J is TRBJ1-5; 9 bases match TRBD1. Germline assignment: CDR1 MNHEY and CDR2 SVGAGI. Losses at the gene ends were 0 bases for V and 6 bases for J; bases not matched to a gene: 3. There are 15 residues in the CDR3. Here the CDR3 DNA reads TGTGCCAGCAGTTACTCCGGACAGGGGAGTCAGCCCCAGCATTTT. Protein: CASSYSGQGSQPQHF.

This clonotype occurred a few times. The chain recombines TRBV6-1 with TRBJ2-7; no reliable D call. The CDR3 runs to 15 residues. CDR1 and CDR2 (germline): MNHNS, SASEGT. Trimming took 6 bases from V and 0 from J, leaving 15 bases between them. The CDR3 nucleotides are TGTGCCAGCAGCCCATATCGAGTGAGCTCCTACGAGCAGTACTTC. Protein sequence: CASSPYRVSSYEQYF.

The V call is TRBV7-9, the J call TRBJ2-7; perhaps D is TRBD1 or TRBD2 (5 bases each). Trimming left V 8 bases short and J 2 bases short, with 19 bases between. This CDR3 region has 15 residues. Germline-derived CDR1 and CDR2 are SEHNR and FQNEAQ (reference sequence). CDR3 amino acids: CASPRFGDGPYEQYF. The CDR3, as DNA: TGTGCCAGCCCCAGATTTGGGGACGGGCCCTACGAGCAGTACTTC.